The 15 T cell receptor beta chains reported below all come from one sample, sequenced in a study of T cells in Graves' hyperthyroidism and ophthalmopathy. RNA transcripts gave rise to amplified TCR beta CDR3 regions. A first-round RT-PCR of the TCR CDR3 used the HTBI primer set. TCRdb reprocessed the multiplex PCR reads via MiXCR and lists one record per CDR3 protein. The data hold around 690,000 distinct CDR3 sequences, with around 20% observed a single time. Sequences were obtained from blood. Receptors originate from a man younger than 40 with Graves' ophthalmopathy.

The rearrangement joins TRBV30 to TRBJ2-1; D gene uncertain. The germline gives CDR1 GTSNPN, CDR2 SVGIG (reference sequence). The CDR3 spans 12 residues. Trimming took off 0 bases at V and 5 bases at J, with 5 bases between the two ends. CDR3 region: CAWSVWDNEQFF. The CDR3 DNA reads TGTGCCTGGAGTGTATGGGACAATGAGCAGTTCTTC.

Many counts were recorded for this clonotype. This chain uses TRBV5-1 with TRBJ2-1; D is unclear. V was shortened by 5 bases and J by 8 bases, with 17 bases between the two germline ends. This CDR3 contains 14 residues. CDR1 is SGHRS and CDR2 is YFSETQ in the germline V gene. Here the CDR3 DNA reads TGCGCCAGCAGGCCGAAGGTGTATGGGGATGAGCAGTTCTTC. It specifies CASRPKVYGDEQFF.

The chain uses TRBV30 and TRBJ1-4, with D tentatively TRBD1 (6 bases). Germline loops: CDR1 GTSNPN, CDR2 SVGIG (reference sequence). V lost 4 bases and J lost 5, with 11 bases in between. The CDR3 has 13 amino acids. The CDR3 sequence is CAWNRELNEKLFF. As DNA, the CDR3 is TGTGCCTGGAACAGGGAATTGAATGAAAAACTGTTTTTT.

This clonotype was recorded at least ten times. The chain uses TRBV7-9 and TRBJ2-1; 13 positions agree with TRBD2. CDR3 size: 15 residues. V gave up 2 bases and J gave up 8 bases; unmatched junction bases: 3. Germline-derived CDR1 and CDR2 are SEHNR and FQNEAQ (reference sequence). The DNA for the CDR3 is TGTGCCAGCAGCTTACGACTAGCGGGAGGCTATGAGCAGTTCTTC. The encoded protein is CASSLRLAGGYEQFF.

The chain uses TRBV11-2 and TRBJ2-7, with 7 bases that match TRBD1. V trimming: 4 bases; J trimming: 6 bases; junction bases outside the gene matches: 12. CDR3 length: 15 amino acids. Germline lookup yields CDR1 SGHAT and CDR2 FQNNGV. CDR3 loop: CASSYYGTESSEQYF. The CDR3 nucleotides read TGTGCCAGCAGCTACTACGGGACAGAGTCTAGCGAGCAGTACTTC.

The chain employs TRBV30 and TRBJ2-4; 10 bases fit TRBD2. The CDR3 has 16 residues. With 2 bases clipped from V and 7 bases from J, the junction kept 11 bases outside the gene matches. Germline lookup yields CDR1 GTSNPN and CDR2 SVGIG (reference sequence). The CDR3 reads CAWSPRASGRQNIQYF. The DNA of the CDR3 is TGTGCCTGGAGTCCCAGGGCTAGCGGGAGACAGAACATTCAGTACTTC.

At least ten counts were recorded for this clonotype. The junction does not match germline at one end; this may be a read error. The V and J genes are TRBV5-1 and TRBJ2-7; 8 bases are a match to TRBD1. Germline V gives CDR1 SGHRS, CDR2 YFSETQ. CDR3 length: 14 residues. The CDR3 protein is CASSSGTGLYEQYF. The DNA of the CDR3 is TGTGCCAGCAGTTCCGGGACAGGCCTTTACGAGCAGTACTTC.

This clonotype was picked up a small number of times. The chain joins TRBV20-1 to TRBJ1-1, with 7 bases lining up with TRBD1. Germline V CDR1 and CDR2: DFQATT, SNEGSKA (reference sequence). The J segment lost 0 bases and the V segment lost 0 bases, leaving 4 bases of the junction unmatched. The CDR3 consists of 15 residues. The CDR3 protein is CSAREDRVLNTEAFF. In DNA, the CDR3 is TGCAGTGCTAGAGAAGACAGGGTATTGAACACTGAAGCTTTCTTT.

This clonotype was counted at least ten times. This chain joins TRBV12-3 or TRBV12-4 and TRBJ2-3; 9 nucleotides line up with TRBD1. The V gene end was trimmed by 7 bases and the J gene end by 1 base; junction bases not matched to a gene: 15. The CDR3 runs to 18 residues. The CDR3 coding sequence is TGTGCCAGCACAACGGACAGGGGCCACCCAGCAGGCACAGATACGCAGTATTTT. Translation gives CASTTDRGHPAGTDTQYF.

This clonotype was seen more than once but under ten times. The genes are TRBV10-3 and TRBJ2-2, with D perhaps being TRBD1 or TRBD2 (5 bases each). Germline lookup yields CDR1 ENHRY and CDR2 SYGVKD. This CDR3 is built from 14 residues. The V and J ends lost 7 bases and 6 bases respectively, with 15 bases between them. CDR3 in amino acids: CAINPTGTAGELFF. The CDR3 DNA reads as TGTGCCATCAATCCTACCGGGACCGCCGGGGAGCTGTTTTTT.

V and J are TRBV7-2 and TRBJ1-3; D is ambiguous. Trimming shortened V by 2 bases and J by 2 bases, and 7 bases separated the two germline ends. Per germline, CDR1 SGHTA and CDR2 FQGNSA. The length of the CDR3 is 14 residues. The CDR3 sequence: CASSLNTPGNTIYF. In DNA form, the CDR3 reads TGTGCCAGCAGCTTAAACACCCCTGGAAACACCATATATTTT. Complete variable domain (other parts from reference TRBV7-2 and TRBJ1-3): GAGVSQSPSNKVTEKGKDVELRCDPISGHTALYWYRQSLGQGLEFLIYFQGNSAPDKSGLPSDRFSAERTGGSVSTLTIQRTQQEDSAVYLCASSLNTPGNTIYFGEGSWLTVV.

This clonotype was counted a few times. This rearrangement joins TRBV20-1 to TRBJ2-7, with 11 bases lining up with TRBD2. The ends lost 7 bases at V and 3 bases at J; junction bases unmatched: 14. Germline assignment: CDR1 DFQATT and CDR2 SNEGSKA (reference sequence). The CDR3 sequence is 16 residues long. CDR3 residues: CSVPGLAGGTFYEQYF. The CDR3 DNA is TGCAGTGTCCCGGGCCTAGCGGGAGGAACCTTCTACGAGCAGTACTTC.

This clonotype was counted only a few times. The chain recombines TRBV6-1 with TRBJ2-1, with unresolved D. Germline CDR1 MNHNS, CDR2 SASEGT. Deletions cut 6 bases from V and 2 bases from J, with 8 bases between. CDR3 length equals 13 residues. The CDR3 region is CASSFTAYNEQFF. The CDR3 DNA sequence: TGTGCCAGCAGCTTCACAGCCTACAATGAGCAGTTCTTC.

This sequence joins TRBV20-1 and TRBJ2-3, with 7 positions matching TRBD2. The CDR3 has 17 residues. Germline V CDR1 and CDR2: DFQATT, SNEGSKA (reference sequence). The V gene end was trimmed by 0 bases and the J gene end by 2 bases; junction bases not matched to a gene: 11. In nucleotides, the CDR3 is TGCAGTGCTAGAGAGCTTGGGACTAAAGGGTTCACAGATACGCAGTATTTT. Translated: CSARELGTKGFTDTQYF.

Here the CDR3 DNA reads TGTGCCAGCAGCACGGAACGGGATGGCTACACCTTC. This encodes CASSTERDGYTF. The chain links TRBV6-2 or TRBV6-3 to TRBJ1-2; D not resolved. The V end lost 6 bases, the J end lost 6 bases, and 11 bases lay between the germline ends. The germline V gene has CDR1 MNHEY and CDR2 SVGEGT. The length of the CDR3 is 12 residues.